This TCR beta chain comes out of a study of cytomegalovirus exposure and HLA in healthy donors. General observations from the study: Productive rates of about 90% or about 30% were seen for most TCR beta V segments in an earlier analysis.

As concerns this clone: As yet, its antigen is unknown.

PCR primers comprised 60 Vbeta and 13 Jbeta primers. Clones were sequenced by immunoSEQ multiplex PCR, and TCRdb holds only the in-frame ones, with some missing. The sample records some 140,000 clones, 70% to 80% being singletons. The CDR3 length is 16 residues. Germline V gives CDR1 MNHEY, CDR2 SMNVEV (reference sequence). J lost 5 bases, V lost 3 bases, and 6 bases had no gene match. This receptor was taken from a female donor in good health and CMV-seronegative. The chain carries TRBV27 and TRBJ2-3; 12 positions match TRBD2. What was sequenced was PBMCs. The CDR3 region is CASSFLAGGPVDTQYF. The CDR3 DNA reads as TGTGCCAGCAGTTTCCTAGCGGGAGGGCCAGTAGATACGCAGTATTTT.